This entry features one T cell receptor (beta chain) sequence. The data stem from a study of a mutant IDH1 vaccine in newly diagnosed glioma. Only in-frame clones appear in the TCRdb table, and some are missing; sequencing was by immunoSEQ multiplex PCR. The profile shows around 63,000 clones, 91% of them singletons. V lost 2 bases and J lost 5, with 18 bases in between. The germline V gene has CDR1 MNHEY and CDR2 SMNVEV (reference sequence). CDR3 size: 16 residues. Time point indicated: baseline, week 1 (first vaccination visit). Noted treatment: pre-vaccination baseline after standard-of-care therapy.

The sample consisted of PBMCs, taken from a glioma patient treated with radiotherapy, temozolomide or both. The rearrangement links TRBV27 to TRBJ1-1, with a possible D match to TRBD1 (5 bases). This receptor was taken from a man in his fifties or sixties with glioma. The CDR3 nucleotides read TGTGCCAGCAGTTTAGCCAGGGTGGCTGGAGAGACTGAAGCTTTCTTT. It translates to CASSLARVAGETEAFF.